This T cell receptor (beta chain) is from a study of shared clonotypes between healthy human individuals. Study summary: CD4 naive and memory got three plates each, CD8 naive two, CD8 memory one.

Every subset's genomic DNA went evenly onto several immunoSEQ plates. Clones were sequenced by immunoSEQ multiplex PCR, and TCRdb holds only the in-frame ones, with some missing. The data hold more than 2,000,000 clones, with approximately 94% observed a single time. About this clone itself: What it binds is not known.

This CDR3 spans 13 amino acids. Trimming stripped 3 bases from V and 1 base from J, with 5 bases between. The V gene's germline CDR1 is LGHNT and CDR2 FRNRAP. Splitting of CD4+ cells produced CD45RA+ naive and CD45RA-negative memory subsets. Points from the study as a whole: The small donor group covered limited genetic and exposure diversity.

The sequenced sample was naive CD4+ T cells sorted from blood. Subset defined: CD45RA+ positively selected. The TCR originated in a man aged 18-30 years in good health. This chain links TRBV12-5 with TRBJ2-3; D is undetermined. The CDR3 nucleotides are TGTGCTAGTGGTTTTTGGGGCACAGATACGCAGTATTTT. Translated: CASGFWGTDTQYF.